This T cell receptor (beta chain) emerged from a study of blood T cell repertoires in COVID-19. Study background: Samples taken during acute and convalescent COVID-19 were collected in the United States, Italy and Spain. T cells, B-cell-depleted T cells, or PBMCs supplied cDNA or gDNA.

The data were produced by immunoSEQ multiplex PCR, yet TCRdb's version contains in-frame clones alone and is incomplete. This table has 140,000 to 150,000 clones, 80% to 90% appearing once. This clone was seen once. This CDR3 has 18 residues. This clonotype originated in a woman aged 45-65 years with active or convalescent COVID-19. This chain links TRBV21-1 with TRBJ2-2; TRBD2 is taken as the D call from the table, unchecked against the DNA. TRBV21-1 is listed as a pseudogene. The material sequenced was peripheral blood. The CDR3 here is CASSNYSGDAANTGELFF. The CDR3 coding sequence is TGTGCCAGCAGCAACTATAGCGGGGACGCCGCGAACACCGGGGAGCTGTTTTTT.